The present T cell receptor beta chain was sequenced within a study of cytomegalovirus exposure and HLA in healthy donors. Study background: The Caucasian-associated ancestry cluster contained about 80% of the approximately 400 genotyped donors.

Germline values: CDR1 MDHEN, CDR2 SYDVKM. The germline V and J ends were trimmed by 6 bases and 5 bases, with 17 bases remaining between them. The CDR3 contains 14 residues. This PCR relied on a set of 60 Vbeta primers and 13 Jbeta primers. In the original analysis: In a later analysis, the count reached approximately 80 million unique TCR beta chains, with about 9.9 million shared. Sequenced by immunoSEQ multiplex PCR; TCRdb stores in-frame clones only, minus some. The V and J calls and clone size were taken over from that table, and D and trimming were inferred from the DNA. The data show more than 80,000 clones, more than 70% seen once. General observations from the study: In an earlier analysis, most TCR beta V segments were productive about 87% or about 30% of the time. Analyses of presence and absence presupposed an approximately uniform sequencing depth across donors.

With regard to this clone: As yet, its antigen is unknown.

The receptor was derived from a man aged 35-49 years in good health and CMV-seronegative. Material: PBMCs. The genes are TRBV28 and TRBJ2-7, with D possibly being TRBD2 (5 bases). In DNA form, the CDR3 reads TGTGCCAGCAGCTTAGCTGGGGATAGCGACGAGCAGTACTTC. Protein sequence: CASSLAGDSDEQYF.